This TCR beta chain came from a study of human T cells and chemical hapten exposure. Study-level background: Mostly female, the patients presented with alopecia areata, totalis or universalis. Small discrepancies in pooled library volume mainly accounted for the varying TCR yields per sample.

Regarding the study as a whole: Expanded TCRs produced significantly more large CDR3 similarity clusters than controls did.

This clonotype appeared many times. No antigen is known for it. As to time point: patch test 3, about 24 weeks after DPC sensitization. Treatment here: therapeutic diphenylcyclopropenone sensitization with weekly scalp DPC. The study extracted total RNA from unfractionated whole blood. Each donor was an alopecia patient between 18 and 70 years of age who qualified for DPC. This CDR3 has 15 residues. Trimming removed 1 base at V and 2 bases at J, with 10 bases between. Germline CDR1 and CDR2: LGHNT and FRNRAP. TCRdb reanalysed the RACE reads using MiXCR and keeps one entry per CDR3 protein. The top ten clones hold 2% to 2.5% of a sample with around 40,000 distinct CDR3 sequences, roughly 13% of them seen once.

The sequences come from whole blood, collected in connection with sensitization to the hapten diphenylcyclopropenone (DPC). This chain connects TRBV12-5 to TRBJ2-3; D tentatively reads TRBD1 or TRBD2 (5 bases each). This receptor was taken from a woman between 40 and 50 years old with alopecia areata. Some clones in this sample may be carry-over from other donors' samples. For the CDR3, the DNA is TGTGCTAGTGGTTTGGGGCAGGGACCCACAGATACGCAGTATTTT. This sequence encodes CASGLGQGPTDTQYF. Variable domain in full (rest from reference TRBV12-5 and TRBJ2-3): DARVTQTPRHKVTEMGQEVTMRCQPILGHNTVFWYRQTMMQGLELLAYFRNRAPLDDSGMPKDRFSAEMPDATLATLKIQPSEPRDSAVYFCASGLGQGPTDTQYFGPGTRLTVL.